This T cell receptor (beta chain) is drawn from a study of regulatory T cells in long-lasting Graves disease. V shed 8 bases and J 6 bases; nucleotides not matched to a gene: 17. The CDR3 has 16 amino acids. Germline assignment: CDR1 SQVTM and CDR2 ANQGSEA. Specified time point: newly diagnosed GD, antithyroid drugs for less than 3 months. After RNA was extracted from PBMCs, the TCR library was made from it. This clonotype was seen a few times. Both iRepertoire HTBI primers and Arm-PCR of CDR3 regions were used to build the TCR beta libraries. TCRdb reanalysed the multiplex PCR reads using MiXCR and keeps one entry per CDR3 protein. Of 390,000 or so distinct CDR3 sequences listed, about 12% are singletons. These same data were also listed under a study on T cells in Graves' hyperthyroidism and ophthalmopathy.

This TCR derives from a woman younger than 30 with Graves disease. Sequenced here: peripheral blood mononuclear cells (PBMCs), sampled at new diagnosis, from a patient treated with antithyroid drugs. This chain uses TRBV29-1 with TRBJ2-7; TRBD2 matches at 12 bases. CDR3 sequence reads: CSPGDATSGSLGEQYF. CDR3 sequence (DNA): TGCAGCCCTGGGGACGCGACTAGCGGGAGTCTGGGCGAGCAGTACTTC.